These T cell receptor beta chains were read from a single sample in a study of Ad26.COV2.S vaccination and SARS-CoV-2 variants. Profiling relied on immunoSEQ multiplex PCR, and the TCRdb table lists in-frame clones only, not all of them. Of 350,000 to 400,000 clones listed, 89% are singletons. Sample: peripheral blood, taken in a trial of Ad26.COV2.S vaccine versus placebo. These receptors all stem from a person aged 18 to 59 who received the Ad26.COV2.S COVID-19 vaccine or a placebo. The CDR3 runs from the conserved cysteine through the conserved F or W. Each record gives: J gene, clone size, V gene, D gene, CDR3 protein, CDR3 DNA. The D gene is left open where the match is weak. Expanded clones get a size class; other rows say once, few or many, or leave the size out.

J gene: TRBJ2-1
clone size: .
V gene: TRBV13
D gene: TRBD1
CDR3 protein: CASSSDRGNEQFF
CDR3 DNA: TGTGCCAGCAGCTCGGACAGGGGGAATGAGCAGTTCTTC

J gene: TRBJ1-1
clone size: once
V gene: TRBV12-3/TRBV12-4
D gene: .
CDR3 protein: CASRQPGHGAFF
CDR3 DNA: TGTGCCAGCAGACAGCCGGGACACGGAGCTTTCTTT

J gene: TRBJ1-1
clone size: .
V gene: TRBV29-1
D gene: .
CDR3 protein: CSVSPDTEAFF
CDR3 DNA: TGCAGCGTTAGTCCAGACACTGAAGCTTTCTTT

J gene: TRBJ1-3
clone size: .
V gene: TRBV7-9
D gene: .
CDR3 protein: CASSLGQQNTIYF
CDR3 DNA: TGTGCCAGCAGCTTAGGACAACAAAACACCATATATTTT

J gene: TRBJ2-3
clone size: .
V gene: TRBV7-8
D gene: .
CDR3 protein: CASSLALGTDTQYF
CDR3 DNA: TGTGCCAGCAGCTTAGCGTTGGGGACAGATACGCAGTATTTT

J gene: TRBJ1-1
clone size: .
V gene: TRBV4-1
D gene: TRBD1
CDR3 protein: CASSYPGQGASFF
CDR3 DNA: TGCGCCAGCAGTTATCCGGGACAGGGGGCCTCTTTCTTT

J gene: TRBJ1-3
clone size: .
V gene: TRBV18
D gene: .
CDR3 protein: CASSPDSSGNTIYF
CDR3 DNA: TGTGCCAGCTCACCAGACAGCTCTGGAAACACCATATATTTT

J gene: TRBJ1-1
clone size: .
V gene: TRBV6-5
D gene: .
CDR3 protein: CASRSPGENTEAFF
CDR3 DNA: TGTGCCAGCAGAAGCCCGGGAGAGAACACTGAAGCTTTCTTT

J gene: TRBJ2-7
clone size: once
V gene: TRBV28
D gene: .
CDR3 protein: CASSSRGSSYEQYF
CDR3 DNA: TGTGCCAGCAGTTCCCGGGGGAGCTCCTACGAGCAGTACTTC

J gene: TRBJ1-4
clone size: .
V gene: TRBV24-1
D gene: TRBD1
CDR3 protein: CATSAVPGQGGVEKLFF
CDR3 DNA: TGTGCCACCAGTGCCGTCCCGGGACAGGGTGGGGTCGAAAAACTGTTTTTT

J gene: TRBJ2-5
clone size: .
V gene: TRBV5-1
D gene: TRBD1
CDR3 protein: CASSAGTGQETQYF
CDR3 DNA: TGCGCCAGCAGCGCCGGGACAGGCCAAGAGACCCAGTACTTC

J gene: TRBJ2-3
clone size: .
V gene: TRBV3-1/TRBV3-2
D gene: .
CDR3 protein: CASSQALGRSDTQYF
CDR3 DNA: TGTGCCAGCAGCCAAGCACTGGGACGTTCAGATACGCAGTATTTT

J gene: TRBJ2-3
clone size: .
V gene: TRBV2
D gene: TRBD1
CDR3 protein: CASRPDPGTGEKDTQYF
CDR3 DNA: TGTGCCAGCAGACCCGACCCCGGGACAGGGGAAAAAGATACGCAGTATTTT